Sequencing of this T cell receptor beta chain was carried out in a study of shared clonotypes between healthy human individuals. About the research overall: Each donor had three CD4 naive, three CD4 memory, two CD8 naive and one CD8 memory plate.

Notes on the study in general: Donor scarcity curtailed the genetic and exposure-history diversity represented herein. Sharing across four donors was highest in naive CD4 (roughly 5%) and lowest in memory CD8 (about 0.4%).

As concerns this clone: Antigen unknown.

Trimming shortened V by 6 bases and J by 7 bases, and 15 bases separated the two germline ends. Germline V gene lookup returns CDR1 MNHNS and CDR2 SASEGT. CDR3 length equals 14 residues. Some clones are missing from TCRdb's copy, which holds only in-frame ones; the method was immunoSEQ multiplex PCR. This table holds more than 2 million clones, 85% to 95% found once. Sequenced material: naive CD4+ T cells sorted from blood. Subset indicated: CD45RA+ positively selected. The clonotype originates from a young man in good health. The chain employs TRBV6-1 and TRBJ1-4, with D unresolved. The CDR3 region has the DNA TGTGCCAGCAGCAAAGGGCAGGACCGTGAAAAACTGTTTTTT. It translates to CASSKGQDREKLFF.